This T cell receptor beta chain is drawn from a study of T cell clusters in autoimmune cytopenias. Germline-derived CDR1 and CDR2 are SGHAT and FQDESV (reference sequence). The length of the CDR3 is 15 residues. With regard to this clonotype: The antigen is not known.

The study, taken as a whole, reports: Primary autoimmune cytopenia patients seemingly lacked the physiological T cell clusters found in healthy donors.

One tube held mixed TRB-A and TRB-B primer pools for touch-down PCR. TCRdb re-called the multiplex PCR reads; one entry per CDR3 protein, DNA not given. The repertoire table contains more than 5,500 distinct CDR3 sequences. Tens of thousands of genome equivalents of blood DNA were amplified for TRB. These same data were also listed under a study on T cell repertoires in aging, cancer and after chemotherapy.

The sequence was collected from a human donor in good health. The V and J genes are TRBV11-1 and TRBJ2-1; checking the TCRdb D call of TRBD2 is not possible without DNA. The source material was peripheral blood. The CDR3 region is CASSSRLAGEREQFF.